These 16 T cell receptor beta chains originate from one sample sequenced in a study of cytomegalovirus exposure and HLA in healthy donors. PCR involved 60 Vbeta and 13 Jbeta primers. Sequencing used immunoSEQ multiplex PCR; TCRdb keeps in-frame clones, though not all of them. The sample consists of approximately 42,000 clones, roughly 80% of them appearing once. The sequencing input was PBMCs. The receptors derive from a man in his forties or fifties in good health and CMV-seronegative.

The chain carries TRBV4-2 and TRBJ2-1, with 8 bases lining up with TRBD2. With 0 bases clipped from V and 4 bases from J, the junction kept 5 bases outside the gene matches. This CDR3 region has 16 residues. In germline, CDR1 is LGHNA, CDR2 YNFKEQ. The CDR3 here is CASSQDLLAAYNEQFF. The CDR3 region has the DNA TGTGCCAGCAGCCAAGACCTACTAGCGGCATACAATGAGCAGTTCTTC.

V and J are TRBV5-4 and TRBJ1-1; D is undetermined. Trimming removed 4 bases from V and 4 bases from J, with 5 bases in between. Germline V gene sequence: CDR1 SGHNT, CDR2 YYREEE (reference sequence). The CDR3 totals 11 residues. CDR3 protein: CASSAGTEAFF. The CDR3 nucleotides are TGTGCCAGCAGCGCGGGCACTGAAGCTTTCTTT. Together with reference TRBV5-4 and TRBJ1-1, the CDR3 gives the full variable domain: ETGVTQSPTHLIKTRGQQVTLRCSSQSGHNTVSWYQQALGQGPQFIFQYYREEENGRGNFPPRFSGLQFPNYSSELNVNALELDDSALYLCASSAGTEAFFGQGTRLTVV.

CDR3 residues: CASGDTSVPHEQYF. CDR3 sequence (DNA): TGTGCCAGCGGAGATACTAGCGTGCCCCACGAGCAGTACTTC. The chain employs TRBV27 and TRBJ2-7; 7 bases match TRBD2. The junction had 12 bases not matched to a gene; V was cut back by 8 bases and J by 5 bases. The CDR3 loop spans 14 amino acids. Germline loops: CDR1 MNHEY, CDR2 SMNVEV (reference sequence).

This clone has only one observation. The chain has TRBV5-8 and TRBJ1-1, with D possibly matching TRBD1 (6 bases). The CDR3 sequence is 16 residues long. Trimming shortened V by 4 bases and J by 0 bases, and 16 bases separated the two germline ends. Germline loops: CDR1 SGHTS, CDR2 YDEGEE. The CDR3 DNA reads TGTGCCAGCAGCGCCGTGGGGGGGGCTGTGAACACTGAAGCTTTCTTT. Translation gives CASSAVGGAVNTEAFF. Based on the CDR3 plus reference TRBV5-8 and TRBJ1-1, the full variable domain is EAGVTQSPTHLIKTRGQQATLRCSPISGHTSVYWYQQALGLGLQFLLWYDEGEERNRGNFPPRFSGRQFPNYSSELNVNALELEDSALYLCASSAVGGAVNTEAFFGQGTRLTVV.

As for this clone: The conserved phenylalanine or tryptophan is not found at the CDR3 terminus, so this likely reflects a read error. The DNA is left out, because the CDR3 cannot be placed on it with certainty; the CDR3 is given as TCRdb lists it. CDR3 protein: CASSPFSGG. This sequence joins TRBV12-1 and TRBJ1-2. TRBV12-1 is shown as a pseudogene. The CDR3 is 9 residues long, ends included.

V usage is TRBV9 and J usage is TRBJ2-3; 7 positions agree with TRBD2. The junction had 3 bases not matched to a gene; V was cut back by 0 bases and J by 2 bases. The CDR3 has 15 residues. Germline V gene data show CDR1 as SGDLS and CDR2 as YYNGEE. CDR3 in amino acids: CASSVASGYTDTQYF. CDR3 bases: TGTGCCAGCAGCGTAGCTAGCGGATACACAGATACGCAGTATTTT.

The chain carries TRBV7-9 and TRBJ1-2; D possibly corresponds to TRBD1 (6 bases). Between the trimmed V and J ends, which lost 1 base and 4 bases, there was a span of 16 bases. The CDR3 contains 16 residues. Germline loops: CDR1 SEHNR, CDR2 FQNEAQ (reference sequence). The CDR3 loop is CASSLGGGRGVYGYTF. The CDR3 coding sequence is TGTGCCAGCAGCTTAGGCGGGGGCAGGGGAGTCTATGGCTACACCTTC. Full variable domain (rest looked up from reference TRBV7-9 and TRBJ1-2): DTGVSQNPRHKITKRGQNVTFRCDPISEHNRLYWYRQTLGQGPEFLTYFQNEAQLEKSRLLSDRFSAERPKGSFSTLEIQRTEQGDSAMYLCASSLGGGRGVYGYTFGSGTRLTVV.

The rearrangement links TRBV5-1 to TRBJ2-3, with 7 bases lining up with TRBD1. The CDR3 sequence is 14 residues long. The ends lost 0 bases at V and 3 bases at J; junction bases unmatched: 1. CDR1 is SGHRS, CDR2 YFSETQ, per germline. The CDR3 sequence: CASSLGRGTDTQYF. The CDR3 region has the DNA TGCGCCAGCAGCTTGGGCAGGGGGACAGATACGCAGTATTTT.

The genes are TRBV2 and TRBJ2-1; TRBD2 agrees at 10 bases. This CDR3 spans 15 amino acids. Germline CDR1 and CDR2: SNHLY and FYNNEI. The junction had 7 bases not matched to a gene; V was cut back by 6 bases and J by 5 bases. The CDR3 sequence: CASRPRAGGNNEQFF. CDR3 bases: TGTGCCAGCAGACCTAGAGCGGGAGGGAACAATGAGCAGTTCTTC.

About this clone itself: An end of the junction differs from the germline gene, which may be a read error. This same CDR3 is encoded by further DNA sequences in the sample. For the CDR3, the DNA is TGTGCCAGCAGCTACTCGTCAGGGGACACTGAAGCTTTCTTT. Translating it yields CASSYSSGDTEAFF. The chain combines TRBV6-5 with TRBJ1-1, with D possibly matching TRBD1 (6 bases). CDR3 length: 14 residues. Germline CDR1 reads MNHEY; CDR2 reads SVGAGI.

J is TRBJ2-3 and V is TRBV19; the match to TRBD2 covers 11 bases. Trimming at V came to 3 bases and at J to 2 bases, leaving 1 base not matched to a gene. Germline V CDR1 and CDR2: LNHDA, SQIVND (reference sequence). This CDR3 spans 15 amino acids. The CDR3 coding sequence is TGTGCCAGTAGTATGGGACTAGCGGTCACAGATACGCAGTATTTT. Residues: CASSMGLAVTDTQYF.

The chain joins TRBV28 to TRBJ1-3; 9 bases line up with TRBD1. This CDR3 has 15 residues. Germline lookup yields CDR1 MDHEN and CDR2 SYDVKM. With V trimmed by 5 bases and J by 4 bases, 6 bases remained unmatched. The CDR3 coding sequence is TGTGCCAGCAGTGGCCGGGACAGGGCCGGAAACACCATATATTTT. The encoded protein is CASSGRDRAGNTIYF.

This clone was seen only a few times. This chain connects TRBV28 to TRBJ2-7; perhaps TRBD1 as D (6 bases). CDR1 MDHEN and CDR2 SYDVKM come from the germline V gene. The CDR3 runs 16 residues. Trimming cost V 3 bases and J 0 bases, with 15 bases left between them. CDR3 nucleotides: TGTGCCAGCAGTTTTTATGGGGACACGGCCTCCTACGAGCAGTACTTC. Its protein product is CASSFYGDTASYEQYF.

The chain links TRBV5-1 to TRBJ1-2; D remains unclear. Germline CDR1 reads SGHRS; CDR2 reads YFSETQ. CDR3 size: 14 residues. V dropped 2 bases and J dropped 0 bases, with 8 bases sitting between them. In DNA form, the CDR3 reads TGCGCCAGCAGCTTTAGCCGAACTAACTATGGCTACACCTTC. This sequence encodes CASSFSRTNYGYTF.

In DNA, the CDR3 is TGTGCCAGCAGGGACAGCCCCAACACTGAAGCTTTCTTT. Residues: CASRDSPNTEAFF. The chain is built from TRBV28 and TRBJ1-1, with a tentative D call TRBD1 (6 bases). Trimming removed 6 bases from V and 2 bases from J, with 10 bases in between. Germline CDR1 MDHEN, CDR2 SYDVKM. The length of the CDR3 is 13 residues.

The chain combines TRBV9 with TRBJ2-2, with 9 bases identical to TRBD2. The ends lost 2 bases at V and 5 bases at J; junction bases unmatched: 10. CDR3 length: 17 residues. Germline V CDR1 and CDR2: SGDLS, YYNGEE. In nucleotides, the CDR3 is TGTGCCAGCAGCGTCAGCGGGAGGCCCGGGGGGACCGGGGAGCTGTTTTTT. This codes for CASSVSGRPGGTGELFF.